The TCR beta chain described here comes from a study of graft-versus-host responses after intestinal transplantation. Across the study: Transplants given to recipients were multivisceral, liver-intestinal, or isolated intestinal. Following induction with anti-thymocyte globulin, all recipients were given tacrolimus and steroids for two to three years.

Study results and limitations: Researchers found peak circulating GvH clone levels linked to early post-transplant HvG declines. Some patients had graft-donor T cell macrochimerism, and their allografts showed high graft-versus-host to host-versus-graft clonal ratios.

The CDR3 is 14 residues long. V was pared by 0 bases and J by 0 bases, with 4 bases between. Germline V gene sequence: CDR1 MGHRA, CDR2 YSYEKL. The protocol was immunoSEQ multiplex PCR, while the TCRdb copy is restricted to in-frame clones and leaves out a portion. Seen here are about 92,000 clones, just over 90% observed once, and the top ten hold roughly 6%. The table lists this clone with a count of one. Its cognate antigen is unknown. Different DNA sequences within this sample yield the same CDR3. The starting material was unstimulated CD8+ T cells sorted from spleen or lymph node cells, obtained before intestinal transplant. The sequence came from a human donor who received an intestinal transplant. V gene TRBV4-1 combines with J gene TRBJ2-3; D gene ambiguous. The CDR3 here is CASSQDRSTDTQYF. Written as DNA, the CDR3 is TGCGCCAGCAGCCAAGATCGAAGCACAGATACGCAGTATTTT.